The clone carrying this TCR beta chain has just a few counts. RNA transcripts gave rise to amplified TCR beta CDR3 regions. The primer set for the first-round RT-PCR of the TCR CDR3 was HTBI. TCRdb re-called the multiplex PCR reads with MiXCR, one entry per CDR3 protein. This table holds about 560,000 distinct CDR3 sequences, approximately 14% found once. This specimen comes from a study of T cells in Graves' hyperthyroidism and ophthalmopathy. Germline V lookup: CDR1 SEHNR, CDR2 FQNEAQ (reference sequence). V shed 4 bases and J 7 bases; nucleotides not matched to a gene: 11. The CDR3 is 16 amino acids.

The V call is TRBV7-9, the J call TRBJ2-1; the match to TRBD2 covers 9 bases. This clonotype was sampled from a woman aged 25 to 39 with Graves' hyperthyroidism. Sequenced material: blood. The CDR3 DNA reads TGTGCCAGCAGCTACCAGCTGGCGGGGGGGGGGAATGAGCAGTTCTTC. Translation: CASSYQLAGGGNEQFF.